This is a list of T cell receptor beta chains from one sample in a study of shared clonotypes between healthy human individuals. Libraries were prepared by immunoSEQ multiplex PCR; TCRdb keeps only in-frame clonotypes and omits some of them. The sample holds 600,000 to 750,000 clones, roughly two thirds seen once. The sequencing sample was made of memory CD4+ T cells sorted from blood. The receptors originated from a woman in her thirties in good health. Both conserved end residues are part of each CDR3. The D gene is left open where the match is weak. Clone size is given for some rows only: seen once, a few or many times, or a class if the clone is expanded.

CDR3aa	CDR3nt	d_gene	v_gene	j_gene	len	abundance
CASSQAGSMGNQPQHF	TGCGCCAGCAGCCAAGCCGGCTCCATGGGCAATCAGCCCCAGCATTTT	-	TRBV4-1	TRBJ1-5	16	-
CASRSAGTGPYNEQFF	TGTGCCAGCAGGTCTGCCGGGACAGGCCCCTACAATGAGCAGTTCTTC	TRBD1	TRBV7-9	TRBJ2-1	16	-
CASSPRDRYTEAFF	TGTGCCAGCAGTCCCCGGGACCGCTACACTGAAGCTTTCTTT	-	TRBV6-5	TRBJ1-1	14	-
CASSPLGRAMTEAFF	TGTGCCAGCTCACCACTTGGCAGAGCTATGACTGAAGCTTTCTTT	-	TRBV18	TRBJ1-1	15	-
CASSSIAGTAQGAFF	TGTGCCAGCAGCTCAATAGCCGGGACGGCTCAGGGGGCTTTCTTT	-	TRBV11-2	TRBJ1-1	15	once
CASSLRTSGSVKETQYF	TGCGCCAGCAGCCTTAGGACTAGCGGGAGTGTAAAAGAGACCCAGTACTTC	TRBD2	TRBV5-1	TRBJ2-5	17	-
CASSLNRIGYTF	TGTGCCAGCAGTTTAAACCGGATTGGCTACACCTTC	-	TRBV28	TRBJ1-2	12	-
CASSLSTYTEAFF	TGTGCCAGCAGCTTGTCCACTTACACTGAAGCTTTCTTT	-	TRBV5-5	TRBJ1-1	13	few
CAWSVGLSSGRGTEQFF	TGTGCCTGGAGTGTAGGCTTATCCAGCGGGAGAGGTACTGAGCAGTTCTTC	TRBD2	TRBV30	TRBJ2-1	17	-
CASSIDLVAGGGETQYF	TGTGCCAGTAGTATAGATTTGGTAGCGGGAGGTGGAGAGACCCAGTACTTC	TRBD2	TRBV19	TRBJ2-5	17	-
CASSPPFVRPLMYEQFF	TGTGCCAGCAGCCCACCGTTCGTACGACCCCTTATGTATGAGCAGTTCTTC	-	TRBV7-2	TRBJ2-1	17	-
CASSVVPSFAGELFF	TGTGCCAGCAGCGTAGTTCCTAGCTTCGCCGGGGAGCTGTTTTTT	-	TRBV9	TRBJ2-2	15	-
CASSTGLAGGPRETQYF	TGTGCCAGCAGCACGGGACTAGCGGGAGGGCCGAGGGAGACCCAGTACTTC	TRBD2	TRBV5-8	TRBJ2-5	17	-
CASSLHDRGPYEQYF	TGCGCCAGCAGCTTGCATGATAGGGGGCCCTACGAGCAGTACTTC	TRBD1	TRBV5-1	TRBJ2-7	15	once
CASRDRGVRDTQYF	TGTGCCAGTCGCGACAGGGGAGTTAGGGATACGCAGTATTTT	TRBD1	TRBV19	TRBJ2-3	14	-
CASSLTTGLGYEQYF	TGTGCCAGCAGCCTGACGACGGGACTTGGCTACGAGCAGTACTTC	-	TRBV5-5	TRBJ2-7	15	-
CASSGGLAEPYNEQFF	TGTGCCAGCAGCGGGGGACTAGCGGAGCCCTACAATGAGCAGTTCTTC	TRBD2	TRBV5-6	TRBJ2-1	16	-
CASGLFNSNQPQHF	TGTGCCAGCGGATTGTTCAATAGCAATCAGCCCCAGCATTTT	-	TRBV2	TRBJ1-5	14	-
CASSVATVSGELFF	TGCGCCAGCAGCGTAGCGACAGTTTCCGGGGAGCTGTTTTTT	-	TRBV5-1	TRBJ2-2	14	-
CASSRAGRSEAFF	TGCGCCAGCAGTCGGGCGGGCCGGTCTGAAGCTTTCTTT	-	TRBV10-1	TRBJ1-1	13	few
CASSRTGAERYEQYF	TGTGCCAGCAGCCGGACAGGGGCTGAAAGGTACGAGCAGTACTTC	TRBD1	TRBV11-3	TRBJ2-7	15	-
CASSQGSNQPQHF	TGTGCCAGCAGCCAAGGGAGCAATCAGCCCCAGCATTTT	-	TRBV16	TRBJ1-5	13	-
CASSQDNRQGDYGYTF	TGTGCCAGCAGCCAAGATAATCGACAGGGGGACTATGGCTACACCTTC	TRBD1	TRBV4-2	TRBJ1-2	16	-
CASSFSQGINEQYF	TGTGCCAGCAGCTTCTCACAGGGTATCAACGAGCAGTACTTC	-	TRBV11-2	TRBJ2-7	14	once
CASSQDRGVPPYNEQFF	TGCGCCAGCAGCCAAGATAGAGGGGTCCCGCCTTACAATGAGCAGTTCTTC	-	TRBV4-1	TRBJ2-1	17	-
CASSYSSRLAVYEQYF	TGTGCCAGCAGTTACTCGAGTCGCCTAGCGGTCTACGAGCAGTACTTC	TRBD2	TRBV6-5	TRBJ2-7	16	-
CASSPSRAGELFF	TGTGCCAGCTCACCAAGCAGGGCCGGGGAGCTGTTTTTT	-	TRBV18	TRBJ2-2	13	-
CASSRGDLSTEAFF	TGTGCCAGCAGTAGAGGGGATCTCAGCACTGAAGCTTTCTTT	-	TRBV6-5	TRBJ1-1	14	-
CASSLQLAQMGHEQYF	TGCGCCAGCAGCCTTCAACTAGCACAGATGGGCCACGAGCAGTACTTC	-	TRBV4-1	TRBJ2-7	16	many
CASRSSGGRGETQYF	TGTGCCAGCAGGTCATCCGGCGGGAGGGGAGAGACCCAGTACTTC	TRBD2	TRBV6-5	TRBJ2-5	15	-
CASSSLAGVPNEQFF	TGTGCCAGCAGCTCCCTAGCGGGAGTACCCAATGAGCAGTTCTTC	TRBD2	TRBV7-2	TRBJ2-1	15	-
CASKRDWENTEAFF	TGTGCCAGCAAACGGGACTGGGAGAACACTGAAGCTTTCTTT	-	TRBV6-5	TRBJ1-1	14	few
CASSGLSTDTQYF	TGTGCCAGCTCGGGACTTTCCACAGATACGCAGTATTTT	-	TRBV28	TRBJ2-3	13	-
CASSMAAGAGETQYF	TGTGCCAGCAGCATGGCGGCGGGAGCGGGGGAGACCCAGTACTTC	TRBD2	TRBV5-4	TRBJ2-5	15	-
CASTPPGVSYNEQFF	TGTGCCAGTACCCCACCAGGGGTTTCCTACAATGAGCAGTTCTTC	-	TRBV19	TRBJ2-1	15	-
CASSIGDRPTNEKLFF	TGTGCCAGTAGTATAGGGGACAGGCCGACTAATGAAAAACTGTTTTTT	TRBD1	TRBV19	TRBJ1-4	16	-
CASSLSGLNTEAFF	TGTGCCAGCAGTTTAAGCGGTTTGAACACTGAAGCTTTCTTT	-	TRBV27	TRBJ1-1	14	-
CASSGTSGQTDTQYF	TGTGCCAGCTCAGGGACTAGCGGACAAACAGATACGCAGTATTTT	TRBD2	TRBV18	TRBJ2-3	15	-
CASSSMITSGGDNEQFF	TGTGCCAGCAGCTCCATGATTACTAGCGGGGGAGACAATGAGCAGTTCTTC	TRBD2	TRBV5-4	TRBJ2-1	17	-
CAWEDRGYGYTF	TGTGCCTGGGAAGACAGGGGCTATGGCTACACCTTC	TRBD1	TRBV30	TRBJ1-2	12	many